The sequence of this T cell receptor beta chain was determined in a study of Graves' ophthalmopathy and Graves' hyperthyroidism. Study-wide points: Progression of ophthalmopathy was predicted by the model with 65% to 71% sensitivity and less than 85% specificity. Blood also contained most of the expanded thyroid clonotypes above 0.001 frequency. Distinction of ophthalmopathy from stable hyperthyroidism by a 13-signature model reached almost 90% sensitivity and just under 84% specificity.

This clonotype was detected many times. Antigen unknown. Looked up from germline, CDR1 is MGHDK and CDR2 is SYGVNS. Deletions cut 2 bases from V and 4 bases from J, with 12 bases between. CDR3 length: 15 residues. RNA transcripts provided the template for amplifying TCR beta CDR3 regions. Scientists carried out first-round RT-PCR using HTBI primers and then a second-round multiplex PCR. TCRdb re-analysed the multiplex PCR reads in MiXCR, keeping a single row per CDR3 protein. The sample lists about 500,000 distinct CDR3 sequences; around 15% were seen once. Sequencing input: blood. The clonotype was recovered from a woman aged 25 to 45 with Graves' ophthalmopathy. The chain carries TRBV25-1 and TRBJ1-5; no clear D. The CDR3 protein is CASSEPGYGNQPQHF. The CDR3 coding sequence is TGTGCCAGCAGTGAACCGGGATATGGGAATCAGCCCCAGCATTTT.